What follows are 32 T cell receptor beta chains derived from one specimen sequenced in a study of CD8 T cells in Susac syndrome. RNA totalling roughly 0.5 to 1 ug underwent reverse transcription with random hexamers. TCRdb re-derived calls from the immunoSEQ multiplex PCR reads in MiXCR, one entry per CDR3 protein. This sample has some 140,000 distinct CDR3 sequences, with around 91% found just once. The sample comprised CD8+ T cells from PBMCs. These receptors were obtained from a human donor with multiple sclerosis.

The chain joins TRBV27 to TRBJ2-5; TRBD2 is a possible D gene (6 bases). Trimming removed 8 bases at V and 5 bases at J, with 12 bases between. This CDR3 region has 12 residues. Germline CDR1 reads MNHEY; CDR2 reads SMNVEV (reference sequence). CDR3 loop: CASGPSVETQYF. CDR3 in DNA: TGTGCCAGCGGCCCTAGCGTTGAGACCCAGTACTTC.

This chain uses TRBV12-5 with TRBJ2-7; D is ambiguous. Germline loops: CDR1 LGHNT, CDR2 FRNRAP. Trimming pared 3 bases from V and 6 bases from J, leaving 9 bases between. The CDR3 totals 12 residues. The CDR3 DNA sequence: TGTGCTAGTGGTTTCGGCTTTTCCGAGCAGTACTTC. This gives the protein CASGFGFSEQYF.

The rearrangement uses TRBV10-1 and TRBJ2-7; D might be TRBD1 (8 bases). Trimming removed 10 bases from V and 4 bases from J, with 14 bases in between. Germline values: CDR1 WNHNN, CDR2 SYGVQD (reference sequence). The CDR3 totals 12 residues. The CDR3 sequence: CATGQGGYEQYF. CDR3 in DNA: TGCGCCACTGGACAGGGAGGGTACGAGCAGTACTTC.

The rearrangement joins TRBV6-2 or TRBV6-3 to TRBJ1-1; no clear D. CDR1 is MNHEY, CDR2 SVGEGT, per germline. This CDR3 contains 12 residues. Trimming pared 10 bases from V and 3 bases from J, leaving 12 bases between. CDR3 coding DNA: TGTGCCATCAGAGACGGACACACTGAAGCTTTCTTT. Its translation: CAIRDGHTEAFF.

In this sample, this clonotype turned up a few times. V and J are TRBV19 and TRBJ2-2; TRBD2 aligns across 7 bases. Germline lookup yields CDR1 LNHDA and CDR2 SQIVND (reference sequence). The CDR3 sequence is 12 residues long. Trimming at V came to 9 bases and at J to 5 bases, leaving 3 bases not matched to a gene. Here the CDR3 reads CASWGLTGELFF. The CDR3 bases are TGTGCCAGCTGGGGACTAACCGGGGAGCTGTTTTTT.

V usage is TRBV27 and J usage is TRBJ2-2, with 10 bases fitting TRBD1. The V gene end was trimmed by 5 bases and the J gene end by 4 bases; junction bases not matched to a gene: 4. This CDR3 has 15 residues. Germline V gene lookup returns CDR1 MNHEY and CDR2 SMNVEV (reference sequence). CDR3 nucleotide sequence: TGTGCCAGCAGTCCGGGGACAGGGGTCACCGGGGAGCTGTTTTTT. Translated: CASSPGTGVTGELFF.

The V call is TRBV29-1, the J call TRBJ2-7; the D gene is possibly TRBD1 (5 bases). CDR1 and CDR2 from the germline V gene are SQVTM and ANQGSEA. The CDR3 has 13 amino acids. The V and J ends lost 4 bases and 0 bases respectively, with 10 bases between them. The CDR3 region has the DNA TGCAGCGTTGGGGGCGGCTTCTCCTACGAGCAGTACTTC. The encoded protein is CSVGGGFSYEQYF.

The chain joins TRBV10-3 to TRBJ2-1; unclear D gene. Trimming removed 3 bases from V and 6 bases from J, with 9 bases in between. The germline V gene has CDR1 ENHRY and CDR2 SYGVKD. The CDR3 extends over 13 amino acids. This chain's CDR3 is CAISEVGFNEQFF. DNA for the CDR3: TGTGCCATCAGTGAAGTAGGGTTCAATGAGCAGTTCTTC.

The chain uses TRBV19 and TRBJ1-2; TRBD1 agrees at 9 bases. The CDR3 consists of 14 residues. Trimming cost V 5 bases and J 2 bases; bases outside gene matches: 3. From germline, CDR1 is LNHDA and CDR2 SQIVND (reference sequence). In nucleotides, the CDR3 is TGTGCCAGTAGTCTTACAGGGGGCAACTATGGCTACACCTTC. It yields the protein CASSLTGGNYGYTF.

The chain couples TRBV6-5 to TRBJ2-3; D gene ambiguous. CDR1 and CDR2 from the germline V gene are MNHEY and SVGAGI. Trimming left V 0 bases short and J 4 bases short, with 8 bases between. CDR3 length: 14 amino acids. The CDR3 loop reads CASSYSTRSDTQYF. The CDR3 bases are TGTGCCAGCAGTTACTCGACACGGTCAGATACGCAGTATTTT.

This rearrangement joins TRBV12-3 or TRBV12-4 to TRBJ2-1, with 8 bases aligning to TRBD2. This CDR3 region has 14 residues. The junction had 6 bases not matched to a gene; V was cut back by 6 bases and J by 5 bases. The CDR3 DNA is TGTGCCAGCAGCCCAGTAGCGGGGAACAATGAGCAGTTCTTC. Its translation: CASSPVAGNNEQFF.

The CDR3: CASSRWSSSYEQYF. As DNA, the CDR3 is TGTGCCAGCAGCAGATGGTCTTCTTCCTACGAGCAGTACTTC. The rearrangement uses TRBV12-3 or TRBV12-4 and TRBJ2-7, with unresolved D. The CDR3 extends over 14 amino acids. The V and J ends lost 6 bases and 1 base respectively, with 13 bases between them.

J is TRBJ2-5 and V is TRBV20-1, with 8 bases that match TRBD1. The V segment lost 6 bases and the J segment 1 base; nucleotides outside the gene matches: 7. Per the germline V gene, CDR1 is DFQATT and CDR2 is SNEGSKA (reference sequence). The CDR3 consists of 14 residues. The DNA of the CDR3 is TGCAGTGCACCAGACAGGGGTGTCCAAGAGACCCAGTACTTC. Protein product: CSAPDRGVQETQYF.

The rearrangement links TRBV2 to TRBJ2-7; D might be TRBD1 (5 bases). V dropped 8 bases and J dropped 6 bases, with 14 bases sitting between them. The germline V gene encodes CDR1 SNHLY and CDR2 FYNNEI. There are 12 residues in the CDR3. CDR3 DNA: TGTGCCAGCGCAGGGTCAGACGGCGAGCAGTACTTC. It specifies CASAGSDGEQYF.

V is TRBV7-8 and J is TRBJ1-5, with D perhaps matching TRBD1 (6 bases). Germline-derived CDR1 and CDR2 are SGHVS and FQNEAQ. Trimming shortened V by 5 bases and J by 1 base, and 12 bases separated the two germline ends. This CDR3 is built from 15 residues. CDR3 residues: CASSPWGQSNQPQHF. The CDR3 DNA reads TGTGCCAGCAGCCCTTGGGGGCAGAGCAATCAGCCCCAGCATTTT. Filled out from reference TRBV7-8 and TRBJ1-5, the complete variable domain reads GAGVSQSPRYKVAKRGQDVALRCDPISGHVSLFWYQQALGQGPEFLTYFQNEAQLDKSGLPSDRFFAERPEGSVSTLKIQRTQQEDSAVYLCASSPWGQSNQPQHFGDGTRLSIL.

The V gene is TRBV4-3, the J gene TRBJ1-1, with D unresolved. Germline loops: CDR1 LGHNA, CDR2 YSLEER. CDR3 length: 15 residues. Trimming cost V 3 bases and J 1 base, with 12 bases left between them. CDR3 sequence: CASSQGYDGNTEAFF. CDR3 bases: TGCGCCAGCAGCCAGGGGTATGACGGGAACACTGAAGCTTTCTTT.

The rearrangement links TRBV24-1 to TRBJ2-3; a weak D match, TRBD2 (6 bases). The V end lost 2 bases, the J end lost 5 bases, and 10 bases lay between the germline ends. CDR1 and CDR2 (germline): KGHDR, SFDVKD. The CDR3 covers 14 residues. In nucleotides, the CDR3 is TGTGCCACCAGTGATTCTGGAGCGGGAGATACGCAGTATTTT. Translation: CATSDSGAGDTQYF.

This clonotype was observed a few times. V and J are TRBV27 and TRBJ1-2, with D unclear. This CDR3 contains 13 residues. CDR1 and CDR2 (germline): MNHEY, SMNVEV (reference sequence). The V end was cut by 3 bases, the J end by 1 base, with 6 bases between. CDR3 region: CASSFNRNYGYTF. The CDR3 coding sequence is TGTGCCAGCAGTTTTAACCGTAACTATGGCTACACCTTC.

The rearrangement joins TRBV11-2 to TRBJ1-1; D call uncertain. This CDR3 spans 15 amino acids. The germline V gene encodes CDR1 SGHAT and CDR2 FQNNGV. V was pared by 1 base and J by 4 bases, with 13 bases between. The CDR3 protein is CASSLGVNGVTEAFF. The CDR3 DNA sequence: TGTGCCAGCAGCTTAGGAGTGAACGGAGTCACTGAAGCTTTCTTT.

The chain carries TRBV29-1 and TRBJ2-7; a possible D gene is TRBD2 (6 bases). Germline CDR1 reads SQVTM; CDR2 reads ANQGSEA. The CDR3 is made up of 12 amino acids. Deletions cut 4 bases from V and 6 bases from J, with 13 bases between. In DNA, the CDR3 is TGCAGCGTTGCCTACGGGACTCTCGAGCAGTACTTC. Amino acids: CSVAYGTLEQYF.

The chain couples TRBV5-6 to TRBJ1-3; D is possibly TRBD1 (6 bases). The CDR3 sequence is 15 residues long. Trimming stripped 4 bases from V and 8 bases from J, with 19 bases between. Per germline, CDR1 SGHDT and CDR2 YYEEEE. The CDR3 bases are TGTGCCAGCAGCCTTACCACAGGGTTAGCTTACACCATATATTTT. It encodes CASSLTTGLAYTIYF.

V is TRBV28 and J is TRBJ2-7; TRBD1 matches 7 bases. The CDR3 contains 14 residues. Germline V CDR1 and CDR2: MDHEN, SYDVKM. With V trimmed by 7 bases and J by 2 bases, 8 bases remained unmatched. CDR3 residues: CASTFRGQAYEQYF. For the CDR3, the DNA is TGTGCCAGCACCTTTAGGGGGCAAGCCTACGAGCAGTACTTC.

This chain connects TRBV29-1 to TRBJ1-5; D unclear. V was trimmed by 0 bases and J by 3 bases, leaving 3 bases between them. Germline V gives CDR1 SQVTM, CDR2 ANQGSEA. The CDR3 loop spans 12 amino acids. The CDR3 DNA sequence: TGCAGCGTTGAAGAGGACAATCAGCCCCAGCATTTT. It specifies CSVEEDNQPQHF. Full variable domain (rest looked up from reference TRBV29-1 and TRBJ1-5): SAVISQKPSRDICQRGTSLTIQCQVDSQVTMMFWYRQQPGQSLTLIATANQGSEATYESGFVIDKFPISRPNLTFSTLTVSNMSPEDSSIYLCSVEEDNQPQHFGDGTRLSIL.

The V gene is TRBV27, the J gene TRBJ2-2; 9 bases map to TRBD1. This CDR3 has 16 amino acids. From germline, CDR1 is MNHEY and CDR2 SMNVEV (reference sequence). The ends lost 7 bases at V and 6 bases at J; junction bases unmatched: 12. The CDR3 nucleotides read TGTGCCAGCACCCCGTGGACAGGGGAGGGTCCCGGGGAGCTGTTTTTT. Translated, it gives CASTPWTGEGPGELFF.

A few counts support this clonotype. The chain employs TRBV5-1 and TRBJ2-1; no firm D call. Trimming stripped 0 bases from V and 7 bases from J, with 8 bases between. Germline assignment: CDR1 SGHRS and CDR2 YFSETQ. This CDR3 region has 13 residues. The chain's CDR3 is CASSLGLGNEQFF. In DNA form, the CDR3 reads TGCGCCAGCAGCTTGGGCCTAGGGAATGAGCAGTTCTTC. The whole variable domain, remainder taken from reference TRBV5-1 and TRBJ2-1, is KAGVTQTPRYLIKTRGQQVTLSCSPISGHRSVSWYQQTPGQGLQFLFEYFSETQRNKGNFPGRFSGRQFSNSRSEMNVSTLELGDSALYLCASSLGLGNEQFFGPGTRLTVL.

The rearrangement joins TRBV18 to TRBJ2-7; 7 bases agree with TRBD2. The V segment lost 6 bases and the J segment 0 bases; nucleotides outside the gene matches: 5. The CDR3 is made up of 14 amino acids. Germline V gives CDR1 KGHSH, CDR2 LQKENI. The CDR3, as DNA: TGTGCCAGCTCCCCCAGCGGGAACTCCTACGAGCAGTACTTC. Its translation: CASSPSGNSYEQYF.

CDR3 nucleotide sequence: TGTGCCAGCACCCCTGGGACCGGGGAGCTGTTTTTT. It translates to CASTPGTGELFF. The chain recombines TRBV27 with TRBJ2-2; D gene uncertain. The CDR3 is 12 amino acids. Germline lookup yields CDR1 MNHEY and CDR2 SMNVEV (reference sequence). Trimming stripped 7 bases from V and 5 bases from J, with 8 bases between.

V and J are TRBV19 and TRBJ2-7, with TRBD1 matching 10 bases. The CDR3 loop spans 15 amino acids. V gave up 5 bases and J gave up 6 bases; unmatched junction bases: 10. CDR1 is LNHDA and CDR2 is SQIVND in the germline V gene (reference sequence). CDR3 sequence: CASSPRTGGLVEQYF. For the CDR3, the DNA is TGTGCCAGTAGTCCTCGGACAGGGGGACTCGTCGAGCAGTACTTC.

V and J are TRBV10-3 and TRBJ1-2; D might be TRBD1 (5 bases). Germline V gene data show CDR1 as ENHRY and CDR2 as SYGVKD. Trimming took off 3 bases at V and 4 bases at J, with 15 bases between the two ends. The CDR3 is made up of 15 amino acids. The CDR3 bases are TGTGCCATCAGTGACGCAGGGCGGATTTCCTATGGCTACACCTTC. Translation gives CAISDAGRISYGYTF.

The chain uses TRBV24-1 and TRBJ1-5; possible D gene TRBD1, 5 bases. From germline, CDR1 is KGHDR and CDR2 SFDVKD. V shed 5 bases and J shed 4 bases, with 8 bases lying between them. There are 13 residues in the CDR3. In DNA form, the CDR3 reads TGTGCCACCAGTGCTAGGGGAAATCAGCCCCAGCATTTT. Encoded protein: CATSARGNQPQHF.

This clonotype was picked up one time. The chain is built from TRBV19 and TRBJ2-1; D is ambiguous. Trimming stripped 3 bases from V and 5 bases from J, with 5 bases between. CDR1 and CDR2 (germline): LNHDA, SQIVND (reference sequence). This CDR3 has 12 amino acids. The CDR3 spells CASSIYNNEQFF. The CDR3 DNA sequence: TGTGCCAGTAGTATTTATAACAATGAGCAGTTCTTC.

This sequence joins TRBV4-1 and TRBJ1-5, with D unclear. Germline values: CDR1 MGHRA, CDR2 YSYEKL. The length of the CDR3 is 14 residues. Trimming left V 1 base short and J 4 bases short, with 8 bases between. DNA of the CDR3: TGCGCCAGCAGCCAAGGTCCGGGTAATCAGCCCCAGCATTTT. It translates to CASSQGPGNQPQHF.